The 5 T cell receptor beta chains listed next were all sequenced from one sample in a study of blood T cell repertoires in COVID-19. Generated by immunoSEQ multiplex PCR, the TCRdb table keeps only in-frame clones and is missing some. The profile shows 150,000 to 170,000 clones, 70% to 85% of them singletons. Input material: peripheral blood. These receptors came from a woman aged 55-69 years with acute or convalescent COVID-19.

V and J are TRBV20-1 and TRBJ1-5; D is uncertain. V lost 3 bases and J 2 bases, leaving 5 bases between the germline ends. Looked up from germline, CDR1 is DFQATT and CDR2 is SNEGSKA (reference sequence). This CDR3 has 12 amino acids. CDR3 amino acids: CSASSGNQPQHF. In DNA form, the CDR3 reads TGCAGTGCTAGTTCGGGCAATCAGCCCCAGCATTTT.

The chain recombines TRBV9 with TRBJ1-3; D might be TRBD1 (5 bases). The CDR3 runs 15 residues. Trimming took off 3 bases at V and 0 bases at J, with 10 bases between the two ends. The germline V gene encodes CDR1 SGDLS and CDR2 YYNGEE. Written as DNA, the CDR3 is TGTGCCAGCAGCGCGGACAACTACTCTGGAAACACCATATATTTT. Translating gives CASSADNYSGNTIYF.

This chain joins TRBV30 and TRBJ2-2; D gene uncertain. The CDR3 totals 15 residues. Germline CDR1 reads GTSNPN; CDR2 reads SVGIG (reference sequence). V lost 1 base, J lost 0 bases, and 9 bases lay in between. CDR3 protein: CAWSGGYANTGELFF. The CDR3 DNA reads TGTGCCTGGAGTGGAGGATACGCGAACACCGGGGAGCTGTTTTTT.

The rearrangement joins TRBV2 to TRBJ1-3; D is uncertain. Germline V gene lookup returns CDR1 SNHLY and CDR2 FYNNEI. The V and J ends lost 3 bases and 0 bases respectively, with 6 bases between them. The CDR3 totals 14 residues. The CDR3, as DNA: TGTGCCAGCAGTGAGGCACACTCTGGAAACACCATATATTTT. Translation: CASSEAHSGNTIYF.

This clone was counted a single time. The rearrangement links TRBV30 to TRBJ1-1; a possible D gene is TRBD1 (5 bases). The CDR3 totals 14 residues. CDR1 and CDR2 from the germline V gene are GTSNPN and SVGIG (reference sequence). Trimming cost V 7 bases and J 2 bases, with 17 bases left between them. Here the CDR3 reads CALYPGLLNTEAFF. For the CDR3, the DNA is TGTGCCTTGTACCCGGGACTCCTTAACACTGAAGCTTTCTTT.